This TCR beta chain is drawn from a study of cytomegalovirus exposure and HLA in healthy donors. General observations from the study: Analyses of presence/absence relied on an assumption of roughly uniform sequencing depth across donors. Later analysis demonstrated an association between a missense DCLRE1C variant and TCR beta V- and J-gene trimming.

Primers: 60 Vbeta forward and 13 Jbeta reverse. Here immunoSEQ multiplex PCR was the method, and the copy in TCRdb shows in-frame clones only, minus some. The sample has just under 70,000 clones; approximately 80% are singletons. Note on this clone: The antigen is not known.

The V gene end was trimmed by 5 bases and the J gene end by 1 base; junction bases not matched to a gene: 7. This CDR3 is built from 16 residues. In germline, CDR1 is SGHVS, CDR2 FNYEAQ. The clonotype was recovered from a human donor in good health. The sample comprised PBMCs. The chain has TRBV7-6 and TRBJ1-5; TRBD1 matches 8 bases. This CDR3 is CASSPGTGLSNQPQHF. CDR3 DNA sequence: TGTGCCAGCAGCCCAGGGACAGGTCTAAGCAATCAGCCCCAGCATTTT.